This T cell receptor beta chain derives from a study of Ad26.COV2.S vaccination and SARS-CoV-2 variants (dated by TCRdb to the early 2020s). The study in broad terms: Donors in the vaccine arm were drawn from COV1001, a phase I-IIa trial of Ad26.COV2.S in healthy adults that was multicentre, randomized, double-blind and placebo-controlled. Ad26.COV2.S was administered intramuscularly at 5 x 10^10 or 1 x 10^11 viral particles, either as a single shot or as two shots given 56 days apart. Sequencing of the TCRbeta repertoire served to evaluate the specificity and breadth of SARS-CoV-2-reactive T cell receptors following Ad26.COV2.S vaccination. The TCR-sequenced set comprised approximately 30 samples: some 20 Ad26.COV2.S vaccine recipients, 5 placebo recipients and 8 SARS-CoV-2 convalescent individuals. Participants in the trial were split at random into five groups of five each, receiving low-dose or high-dose Ad26.COV2.S once or twice, or else placebo on both occasions. Blinding of investigators to trial group allocation was maintained during experiments and outcome assessment. What the study reported, not specific to this receptor: Spike-specific TCR breadth was higher in Ad26.COV2.S recipients than in placebo recipients (P = 0.0014). The study was not powered to compare responses between vaccine doses or regimens. After vaccination, spike-specific CD8+ and CD4+ T cell responses were reported to show substantial breadth. Non-spike TCR breadth was comparable between vaccine and placebo recipients, consistent with the vaccine containing only spike. The authors noted that total T cell responses may have been underestimated by the TCR breadth and depth analyses.

The treatment or condition label, read with the paper, signifies: roughly 20 received Ad26.COV2.S at low or high dose, single or two shots; several received placebo; per-sample allocation not given. Repertoires of vaccine and placebo recipients were sequenced from samples collected on day 63 after the first injection. In Cohort 1b, more than 20 adults aged 18-55 years were enrolled at a single site in Boston, USA, between 29 July and 7 August 2020. As a vaccine, Ad26.COV2.S was a replication-incompetent adenovirus type 26 vector that expressed a prefusion-stabilized SARS-CoV-2 spike protein derived from the original Wuhan strain. Comments on this clone: No antigen is known for it. Per-nucleotide qualities are absent, and no much larger clonotype sits a single base away.

V and J lose 2 bases and 5 bases, and a span of 9 bases separates them. Reading from cysteine to phenylalanine, the CDR3 counts 13 amino acids. Of all the DNA, just the CDR3 is kept, 39 bases in frame from base 1. CDR1 and CDR2 are drawn from the germline V gene: MNHEY, SVGAGI. The immunoSEQ Assay was the method used to sequence TCRbeta CDR3 regions. After extraction, genomic DNA underwent amplification by bias-controlled multiplex PCR, followed by high-throughput sequencing. In the authors' own workflow: Collapsing and filtering of sequences were performed to quantify the absolute abundance of each unique TCRbeta CDR3 region. T cell fraction was estimated by normalizing TCRbeta template counts to usable DNA, which was measured by amplifying reference genes present in all nucleated cells. Repertoire TCRs were annotated as SARS-CoV-2-specific when V gene, CDR3 amino acid sequence and J gene were exactly matched to a known reactive TCR set. MIRA supplied the reference SARS-CoV-2 TCR set, which was filtered for enrichment in COVID-19-positive ImmuneCODE repertoires so that public or cross-reactive TCRs were removed. Drawing on the MIRA antigens, annotated TCRs were analysed further at the level of specific ORF or position within ORF. Breadth was defined as the number of annotated unique rearrangements divided by the total number of unique productive rearrangements, and depth was defined as the summed frequency of the annotated unique rearrangements. TCR breadth was compared between groups using two-sided Wilcoxon rank-sum tests. TCRdb stores this immuneACCESS table with in-frame sequences only. Part of the clones is absent; in the studies checked, under half of the shortfall reflects unresolved V genes, and no reason is known for the rest. The DNA was the basis for D and trimming; V, J and clone size are from that table. For this sample the table gives roughly 320,000 clones, of which 80% to 90% were detected only once. The ten largest account for 3.4% of the sample.

Here the sequenced sample was peripheral blood, taken in a trial of Ad26.COV2.S vaccine versus placebo. The TCR sequence derives from a person between 18 and 60 years old who received the Ad26.COV2.S COVID-19 vaccine or a placebo. The chain was built from TRBV6-5 and TRBJ1-1; a confident D gene designation cannot be given. In nucleotides, the sequence is TGTGCCAGCAGTTACCTGCGAGGGACTGAAGCTTTCTTT. Its protein is CASSYLRGTEAFF.